The 4 T cell receptor beta chains below were found in one sample sequenced in a study of neoadjuvant anti-PD-1 for oral cavity cancer. Produced via immunoSEQ multiplex PCR; TCRdb's table is partial and in-frame only. The repertoire includes about 72,000 clones, about four fifths of them detected once, and more than 3% sits in the top ten. This sample comprised PBMCs, obtained before nivolumab (anti-PD-1) treatment. The receptors here all came from a person aged 35-79 years with oral cavity squamous cell carcinoma.

A single count supports this clone. The chain joins TRBV4-1 to TRBJ2-1; D is undetermined. The V gene's germline CDR1 is MGHRA and CDR2 YSYEKL. Trimming left V 2 bases short and J 4 bases short, with 18 bases between. The CDR3 runs 17 residues. Here the CDR3 DNA reads TGCGCCAGCAGCCAACAAAGACTTGTCCGTAATTACAATGAGCAGTTCTTC. As protein: CASSQQRLVRNYNEQFF.

The chain joins TRBV19 to TRBJ2-7; perhaps TRBD2 as D (5 bases). V dropped 11 bases and J dropped 2 bases, with 16 bases sitting between them. The CDR3 spans 13 residues. Germline V gene lookup returns CDR1 LNHDA and CDR2 SQIVND (reference sequence). The CDR3 loop reads CAPPPGRAYEQYF. The CDR3 nucleotides are TGTGCCCCTCCTCCGGGGAGAGCCTACGAGCAGTACTTC.

The V gene is TRBV11-2, the J gene TRBJ1-2, with 7 bases that match TRBD1. The V gene's germline CDR1 is SGHAT and CDR2 FQNNGV. The CDR3 runs 14 residues. V was pared by 4 bases and J by 3 bases, with 5 bases of the junction left unmatched. CDR3 nucleotides: TGTGCCAGCAGCTCACCCGACAGGGACTATGGCTACACCTTC. Amino acids: CASSSPDRDYGYTF.

The chain is built from TRBV19 and TRBJ1-6; D may be TRBD1 (5 bases). The V gene lost 4 bases and the J gene lost 5 bases, with 9 bases spanning the gap. This CDR3 is built from 14 residues. Germline lookup yields CDR1 LNHDA and CDR2 SQIVND (reference sequence). CDR3 sequence (DNA): TGTGCCAGTAGTACCGGGACTAATAATTCACCCCTCCACTTT. As protein: CASSTGTNNSPLHF.